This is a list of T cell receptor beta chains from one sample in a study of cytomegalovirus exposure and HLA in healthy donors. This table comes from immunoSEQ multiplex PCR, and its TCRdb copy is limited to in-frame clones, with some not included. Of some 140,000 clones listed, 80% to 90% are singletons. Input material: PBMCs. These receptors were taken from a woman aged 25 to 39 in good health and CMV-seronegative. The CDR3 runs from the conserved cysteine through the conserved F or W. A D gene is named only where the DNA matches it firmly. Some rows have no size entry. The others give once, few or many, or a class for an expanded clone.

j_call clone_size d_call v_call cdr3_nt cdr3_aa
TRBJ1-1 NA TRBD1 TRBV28 TGTGCCAGCAGTGCAGGGGGCGACACTGAAGCTTTCTTT CASSAGGDTEAFF
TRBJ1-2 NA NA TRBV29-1 TGCAGCGTTGAAGACCCCGATGGCTACACCTTC CSVEDPDGYTF
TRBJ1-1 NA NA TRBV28 TGTGCCAGCAGTTTCTCCAGGGCTGAAGCTTTCTTT CASSFSRAEAFF
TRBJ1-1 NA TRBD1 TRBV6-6 TGTGCCAGCAGCTTGGGACAGGGGACAAAAACTTTCTTT CASSLGQGTKTFF
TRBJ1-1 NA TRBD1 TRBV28 TGTGCCAGCAGAAGGAGAGGGACAGGGAAAAGCACTGAAGCTTTCTTT CASRRRGTGKSTEAFF
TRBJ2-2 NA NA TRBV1 TGCACCAGCATTGAGGCGCGACAGAAGAACACCGGGGAGCTGTTTTTT CTSIEARQKNTGELFF
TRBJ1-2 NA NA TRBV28 TGTGCCAGCAGTTTTACAGGTCCCACTAACTATGGCTACACCTTC CASSFTGPTNYGYTF
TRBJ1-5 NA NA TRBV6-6 TGTGCCAGCAGTTTGCAGGGGAATCAGCCCCAGCATTTT CASSLQGNQPQHF
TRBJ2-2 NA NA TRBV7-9 TGTGCCAGCAGCTTACGGGGAACCGGGGAGCTGTTTTTT CASSLRGTGELFF
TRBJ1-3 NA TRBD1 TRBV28 TGTGCCAGCAGGATTGACAGGGGGAGCTCTGGAAACACCATATATTTT CASRIDRGSSGNTIYF
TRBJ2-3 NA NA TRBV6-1 TGTGCCAGCAGTGAAGCCTGGGGCCATAGCACAGATACGCAGTATTTT CASSEAWGHSTDTQYF
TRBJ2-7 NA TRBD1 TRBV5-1 TGCGCCAGCAGCTTGGTTAGGACAGGGGGCGGTTACGAGCAGTACTTC CASSLVRTGGGYEQYF
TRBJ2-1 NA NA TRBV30 TGTGCCTGGAGCAAAAATGAGCAGTTCTTC CAWSKNEQFF
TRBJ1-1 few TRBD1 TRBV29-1 TGCAGCGTATCCGGGACAGGAACCTTGGGAACTGAAGCTTTCTTT CSVSGTGTLGTEAFF
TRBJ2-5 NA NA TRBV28 TGTGCCAGCAGCAAACCCGGGACAATACAAGAGACCCAGTACTTC CASSKPGTIQETQYF
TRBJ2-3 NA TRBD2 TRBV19 TGTGCCAGTAGTTCTAGACTAGCGGGAGGGATAGATACGCAGTATTTT CASSSRLAGGIDTQYF
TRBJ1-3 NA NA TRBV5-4 TGTGCCAGCAGCCTACCCCCGGGCTCTGGAAACACCATATATTTT CASSLPPGSGNTIYF
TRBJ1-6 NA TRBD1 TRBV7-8 TGTGCCAGCAGCAGGAGGACAGGGCTAAATAATTCACCCCTCCACTTT CASSRRTGLNNSPLHF
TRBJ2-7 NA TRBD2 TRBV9 TGTGCCAGCAGCGCCAAAGAGGGCGGGGGGTCCTACGAGCAGTACTTC CASSAKEGGGSYEQYF
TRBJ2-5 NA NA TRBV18 TGTGCCAGCTCACCTCGCCAGCAAGAGACCCAGTACTTC CASSPRQQETQYF